This TCR beta chain was retrieved from a study of shared clonotypes between healthy human individuals. Study overall: For every donor, three CD4 naive, three CD4 memory, two CD8 naive and one CD8 memory plates were used.

Only in-frame clones appear in the TCRdb table, and some are missing; sequencing was by immunoSEQ multiplex PCR. The sample carries 2 million to 3 million clones, roughly 93% recorded once. The study separated CD4+ cells into CD45RA+ naive and CD45RA-negative memory subsets. Trimming shortened V by 3 bases and J by 5 bases, and 8 bases separated the two germline ends. The CDR3 loop spans 12 amino acids. Germline V gene data show CDR1 as SEHNR and CDR2 as FQNEAQ (reference sequence). The source of this sequence is a man younger than 35 in good health. Some clones in this sample may be carry-over from other donors' samples. The sequencing sample was made of naive CD4+ T cells from PBMCs. The subset is: CD45RA+ positively selected. The gene calls are TRBV7-9 and TRBJ2-7, with D hard to call. The CDR3 is CASSFVGDEQYF. In nucleotides, the CDR3 is TGTGCCAGCAGCTTCGTCGGAGACGAGCAGTACTTC.